The rows below give T cell receptor beta chains drawn from one sample of a study of blood T cell repertoires in COVID-19. TCRdb's copy holds only in-frame clones and misses some; the assay was immunoSEQ multiplex PCR. The sample comprises over 300,000 clones, around 90% of which are singletons, and 5% to 8.5% rests with the top ten. The sequencing input was peripheral blood. The receptors here all came from a man between 18 and 35 years old with active or convalescent COVID-19. Each CDR3 is given with its conserved first and last residue. The order of the fields is clone size, J gene, V gene, D gene, CDR3 protein, CDR3 DNA. The D gene is left open where the match is weak. Only some rows state a clone size, as once, few, many or a class for expanded clones.

abundance: -
j_gene: TRBJ2-7
v_gene: TRBV7-2
d_gene: TRBD1
CDR3aa: CASSLGTGITYEQYF
CDR3nt: TGTGCCAGCAGCCTCGGGACAGGGATAACCTACGAGCAGTACTTC

abundance: -
j_gene: TRBJ2-5
v_gene: TRBV5-1
d_gene: TRBD2
CDR3aa: CASSWDYQIRETQYF
CDR3nt: TGCGCCAGCAGCTGGGACTACCAAATTCGAGAGACCCAGTACTTC

abundance: few
j_gene: TRBJ1-2
v_gene: TRBV27
d_gene: -
CDR3aa: CASSRLANYGYTF
CDR3nt: TGTGCCAGCAGTAGACTGGCTAACTATGGCTACACCTTC

abundance: -
j_gene: TRBJ1-2
v_gene: TRBV29-1
d_gene: TRBD1
CDR3aa: CSVEGQGLQNYGYTF
CDR3nt: TGCAGCGTTGAGGGACAGGGGTTACAAAACTATGGCTACACCTTC

abundance: once
j_gene: TRBJ2-7
v_gene: TRBV18
d_gene: TRBD1
CDR3aa: CASSPSTGAGIEQYF
CDR3nt: TGTGCCAGCTCACCATCGACAGGGGCAGGAATCGAGCAGTACTTC

abundance: -
j_gene: TRBJ1-5
v_gene: TRBV27
d_gene: -
CDR3aa: CASSPVLNQPQHF
CDR3nt: TGTGCCAGCAGCCCCGTCCTGAATCAGCCCCAGCATTTT

abundance: -
j_gene: TRBJ2-1
v_gene: TRBV7-3
d_gene: TRBD2
CDR3aa: CASSKLAGGDTEQFF
CDR3nt: TGTGCCAGCAGCAAATTAGCGGGAGGGGACACTGAGCAGTTCTTC

abundance: -
j_gene: TRBJ1-2
v_gene: TRBV19
d_gene: TRBD1
CDR3aa: CASDDREYGYTF
CDR3nt: TGTGCCAGTGATGACAGGGAGTATGGCTACACCTTC

abundance: -
j_gene: TRBJ1-2
v_gene: TRBV4-3
d_gene: -
CDR3aa: CASSQDLVENYGYTF
CDR3nt: TGCGCCAGCAGCCAAGATCTTGTAGAAAACTATGGCTACACCTTC

abundance: -
j_gene: TRBJ2-2
v_gene: TRBV5-1
d_gene: TRBD2
CDR3aa: CASSLASGYTGELFF
CDR3nt: TGCGCCAGCAGCCTGGCTAGCGGATACACCGGGGAGCTGTTTTTT

abundance: -
j_gene: TRBJ1-2
v_gene: TRBV7-2
d_gene: -
CDR3aa: CASSPQQGIPNNYGYTF
CDR3nt: TGTGCCAGCAGCCCACAACAGGGAATCCCCAATAACTATGGCTACACCTTC

abundance: -
j_gene: TRBJ2-2
v_gene: TRBV5-4
d_gene: TRBD2
CDR3aa: CASSFLAGGPGELFF
CDR3nt: TGTGCCAGCAGCTTCCTAGCGGGAGGGCCCGGGGAGCTGTTTTTT

abundance: -
j_gene: TRBJ1-4
v_gene: TRBV27
d_gene: TRBD1
CDR3aa: CASSPRDRPIEKLFF
CDR3nt: TGTGCCAGCAGCCCTAGGGACAGACCGATTGAAAAACTGTTTTTT

abundance: -
j_gene: TRBJ2-3
v_gene: TRBV3-1/TRBV3-2
d_gene: TRBD2
CDR3aa: CASSQGSPGGFTDTQYF
CDR3nt: TGTGCCAGCAGCCAAGGAAGCCCCGGGGGGTTCACAGATACGCAGTATTTT

abundance: -
j_gene: TRBJ2-7
v_gene: TRBV6-2/TRBV6-3
d_gene: TRBD2
CDR3aa: CASSPARLAGGITYEQYF
CDR3nt: TGTGCCAGCAGCCCAGCTAGGCTAGCGGGAGGGATAACCTACGAGCAGTACTTC

abundance: -
j_gene: TRBJ1-6
v_gene: TRBV9
d_gene: -
CDR3aa: CVSSVGGDNSPLHF
CDR3nt: TGTGTCAGCAGCGTAGGCGGTGATAATTCACCCCTCCACTTT

abundance: -
j_gene: TRBJ1-2
v_gene: TRBV27
d_gene: TRBD1
CDR3aa: CASKPRDRAQSGYTF
CDR3nt: TGTGCCAGCAAACCCCGGGACAGGGCACAAAGCGGCTACACCTTC

abundance: -
j_gene: TRBJ1-4
v_gene: TRBV15
d_gene: -
CDR3aa: CATSRDYAGENEKLFF
CDR3nt: TGTGCCACCAGCAGAGATTACGCAGGGGAAAATGAAAAACTGTTTTTT

abundance: -
j_gene: TRBJ2-7
v_gene: TRBV19
d_gene: TRBD2
CDR3aa: CASSIGSGGYEQYF
CDR3nt: TGTGCCAGTAGTATAGGTAGCGGGGGATACGAGCAGTACTTC

abundance: -
j_gene: TRBJ2-2
v_gene: TRBV11-3
d_gene: TRBD2
CDR3aa: CASSLGGGRNTGELFF
CDR3nt: TGTGCCAGCAGCTTAGGTGGCGGGAGGAACACCGGGGAGCTGTTTTTT

abundance: -
j_gene: TRBJ1-5
v_gene: TRBV19
d_gene: TRBD1
CDR3aa: CASTHGQGGMQPQHF
CDR3nt: TGTGCCAGTACCCACGGACAGGGCGGAATGCAGCCCCAGCATTTT

abundance: -
j_gene: TRBJ1-2
v_gene: TRBV3-1/TRBV3-2
d_gene: -
CDR3aa: CASSQDREYLVGYTF
CDR3nt: TGTGCCAGCAGCCAAGATCGGGAGTATCTCGTGGGCTACACCTTC

abundance: -
j_gene: TRBJ2-7
v_gene: TRBV4-3
d_gene: TRBD1
CDR3aa: CASSHGTGTYEQYF
CDR3nt: TGCGCCAGCAGCCATGGGACAGGAACCTACGAGCAGTACTTC

abundance: -
j_gene: TRBJ2-7
v_gene: TRBV27
d_gene: TRBD1
CDR3aa: CASSFIHRGDYEQYF
CDR3nt: TGTGCCAGCAGTTTTATCCACAGGGGGGACTACGAGCAGTACTTC

abundance: -
j_gene: TRBJ2-2
v_gene: TRBV11-3
d_gene: -
CDR3aa: CASSLDTWGRDTGELFF
CDR3nt: TGTGCCAGCAGCTTAGACACATGGGGCAGGGACACCGGGGAGCTGTTTTTT

abundance: -
j_gene: TRBJ1-2
v_gene: TRBV29-1
d_gene: TRBD1
CDR3aa: CSVGQDYGYTF
CDR3nt: TGCAGCGTGGGACAGGACTATGGCTACACCTTC

abundance: -
j_gene: TRBJ2-7
v_gene: TRBV24-1
d_gene: -
CDR3aa: CATSDRNEQYF
CDR3nt: TGTGCCACCAGTGACAGAAACGAGCAGTACTTC

abundance: -
j_gene: TRBJ1-1
v_gene: TRBV18
d_gene: -
CDR3aa: CASSPPGQQANTEAFF
CDR3nt: TGTGCCAGCTCACCACCCGGACAACAGGCGAACACTGAAGCTTTCTTT

abundance: -
j_gene: TRBJ1-4
v_gene: TRBV5-1
d_gene: TRBD1
CDR3aa: CASSWTGLPNEKLFF
CDR3nt: TGCGCCAGCAGCTGGACAGGGTTACCTAATGAAAAACTGTTTTTT

abundance: -
j_gene: TRBJ1-2
v_gene: TRBV6-5
d_gene: -
CDR3aa: CASSSASEHVNYGYTF
CDR3nt: TGTGCCAGCAGTTCCGCATCCGAACACGTGAACTATGGCTACACCTTC

abundance: -
j_gene: TRBJ2-7
v_gene: TRBV30
d_gene: -
CDR3aa: CAWKVSDLSYEQYF
CDR3nt: TGTGCCTGGAAAGTCTCAGATCTCTCCTACGAGCAGTACTTC

abundance: -
j_gene: TRBJ2-2
v_gene: TRBV7-2
d_gene: -
CDR3aa: CASSTHRNTGELFF
CDR3nt: TGTGCCAGCAGCACCCACAGGAACACCGGGGAGCTGTTTTTT

abundance: -
j_gene: TRBJ2-1
v_gene: TRBV7-2
d_gene: TRBD2
CDR3aa: CASSATSGTEQFF
CDR3nt: TGTGCCAGCAGTGCGACTAGCGGGACTGAGCAGTTCTTC

abundance: -
j_gene: TRBJ1-1
v_gene: TRBV2
d_gene: -
CDR3aa: CASSPPPRLSNTEAFF
CDR3nt: TGTGCCAGCAGTCCTCCGCCGAGGCTTTCGAACACTGAAGCTTTCTTT

abundance: -
j_gene: TRBJ2-5
v_gene: TRBV7-9
d_gene: -
CDR3aa: CASSLAQIKQETQYF
CDR3nt: TGTGCCAGCAGCTTAGCACAGATAAAACAAGAGACCCAGTACTTC

abundance: -
j_gene: TRBJ2-3
v_gene: TRBV27
d_gene: TRBD2
CDR3aa: CASSYLLAGADTQYF
CDR3nt: TGTGCCAGCAGTTATTTACTAGCGGGGGCAGATACGCAGTATTTT

abundance: -
j_gene: TRBJ2-7
v_gene: TRBV27
d_gene: TRBD2
CDR3aa: CASSLSWASGSYEQYF
CDR3nt: TGTGCCAGCAGTTTATCGTGGGCTAGCGGCTCCTACGAGCAGTACTTC

abundance: -
j_gene: TRBJ2-3
v_gene: TRBV2
d_gene: TRBD1
CDR3aa: CASRQGDYIDTQYF
CDR3nt: TGTGCCAGCAGGCAGGGGGATTACATAGATACGCAGTATTTT

abundance: -
j_gene: TRBJ2-3
v_gene: TRBV7-2
d_gene: TRBD2
CDR3aa: CASIERIAGVDTQYF
CDR3nt: TGTGCCAGCATCGAGCGGATAGCGGGGGTAGATACGCAGTATTTT

abundance: once
j_gene: TRBJ2-3
v_gene: TRBV7-9
d_gene: TRBD2
CDR3aa: CASSTTRTSGNTDTQYF
CDR3nt: TGTGCCAGCAGCACAACCCGGACTAGCGGGAACACAGATACGCAGTATTTT

abundance: -
j_gene: TRBJ2-2
v_gene: TRBV6-2/TRBV6-3
d_gene: TRBD1
CDR3aa: CASSRTPDRGTGELFF
CDR3nt: TGTGCCAGCAGTCGAACCCCGGACAGGGGCACCGGGGAGCTGTTTTTT

abundance: -
j_gene: TRBJ2-7
v_gene: TRBV19
d_gene: -
CDR3aa: CASTNSYEQYF
CDR3nt: TGTGCCAGTACTAACAGCTACGAGCAGTACTTC

abundance: -
j_gene: TRBJ1-1
v_gene: TRBV7-9
d_gene: TRBD1
CDR3aa: CASRYRGSEAFF
CDR3nt: TGTGCCAGCAGATACAGGGGGAGTGAAGCTTTCTTT

abundance: -
j_gene: TRBJ1-3
v_gene: TRBV9
d_gene: -
CDR3aa: CASSVNSGNTIYF
CDR3nt: TGTGCCAGCAGCGTCAACTCTGGAAACACCATATATTTT

abundance: -
j_gene: TRBJ1-6
v_gene: TRBV5-1
d_gene: TRBD1
CDR3aa: CASSSGQGNSPLHF
CDR3nt: TGCGCCAGCAGCTCCGGACAGGGTAATTCACCCCTCCACTTT

abundance: many
j_gene: TRBJ1-2
v_gene: TRBV7-2
d_gene: -
CDR3aa: CASSLSSLYGYTF
CDR3nt: TGTGCCAGCAGCTTGTCCAGTCTTTATGGCTACACCTTC

abundance: -
j_gene: TRBJ1-2
v_gene: TRBV28
d_gene: -
CDR3aa: CASSSLAGGQIGYTF
CDR3nt: TGTGCCAGCAGTTCCCTGGCCGGGGGGCAAATTGGCTACACCTTC

abundance: once
j_gene: TRBJ2-4
v_gene: TRBV28
d_gene: TRBD1
CDR3aa: CASSWGQGRNIQYF
CDR3nt: TGTGCCAGCAGTTGGGGACAGGGAAGAAACATTCAGTACTTC

abundance: once
j_gene: TRBJ2-3
v_gene: TRBV7-3
d_gene: TRBD2
CDR3aa: CASGLAGGTDTQYF
CDR3nt: TGTGCCAGCGGACTAGCGGGAGGCACAGATACGCAGTATTTT